The T cell receptor (beta chain) under discussion was sequenced for a study of neoadjuvant anti-PD-1 for oral cavity cancer. As for the study in general: Patients without progression got a fourth dose around day 43. General study findings and limits: With a few patients per group, TCR findings need larger cohorts. Pretreatment Treg/Th17 ratio correlated inversely with post-treatment tumor clonality.

The germline V gene has CDR1 GTSNPN and CDR2 SVGIG (reference sequence). The CDR3 loop spans 11 amino acids. The patients had HPV-negative, locally advanced oral cavity squamous cell carcinoma. The data were produced by immunoSEQ multiplex PCR, yet TCRdb's version contains in-frame clones alone and is incomplete. The sample comprises about 16,000 clones, around two thirds of which are singletons, and around 2.8% rests with the top ten. On this clone: The antigen is not known. Its ends do not fully match the called genes, so a read error is possible.

This specimen was PBMCs, taken before nivolumab (anti-PD-1) treatment. This chain joins TRBV30 and TRBJ2-1; D might be TRBD1 (6 bases). The receptor was derived from a person aged 40 to 85 with oral cavity squamous cell carcinoma. In DNA, the CDR3 is TGTGCCTGGAGTGTTGGCAGGGGTGGTATCTTC. Protein product: CAWSVGRGGIF. Full variable domain (outside the CDR3, taken from reference TRBV30 and TRBJ2-1): SQTIHQWPATLVQPVGSPLSLECTVEGTSNPNLYWYRQAAGRGLQLLFYSVGIGQISSEVPQNLSASRPQDRQFILSSKKLLLSDSGFYLCAWSVGRGGIFGPGTRLTVL.